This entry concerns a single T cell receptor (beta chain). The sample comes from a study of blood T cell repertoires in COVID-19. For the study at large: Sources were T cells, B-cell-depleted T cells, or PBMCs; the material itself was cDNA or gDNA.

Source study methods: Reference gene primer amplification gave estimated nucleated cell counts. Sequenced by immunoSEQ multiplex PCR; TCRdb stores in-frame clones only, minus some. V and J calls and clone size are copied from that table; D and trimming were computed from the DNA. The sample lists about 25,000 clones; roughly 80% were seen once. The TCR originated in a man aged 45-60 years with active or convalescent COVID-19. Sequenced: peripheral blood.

For the CDR3, the DNA is TGTGCCACCAGCAGAGATTTGCGAGAGCAGTTCTTC. Amino acid sequence: CATSRDLREQFF. The chain employs TRBV15 and TRBJ2-1; D not certain. CDR1 and CDR2 (germline): LNHNV, YYDKDF (reference sequence). Trimming took off 0 bases at V and 10 bases at J, with 7 bases between the two ends. This CDR3 has 12 residues.